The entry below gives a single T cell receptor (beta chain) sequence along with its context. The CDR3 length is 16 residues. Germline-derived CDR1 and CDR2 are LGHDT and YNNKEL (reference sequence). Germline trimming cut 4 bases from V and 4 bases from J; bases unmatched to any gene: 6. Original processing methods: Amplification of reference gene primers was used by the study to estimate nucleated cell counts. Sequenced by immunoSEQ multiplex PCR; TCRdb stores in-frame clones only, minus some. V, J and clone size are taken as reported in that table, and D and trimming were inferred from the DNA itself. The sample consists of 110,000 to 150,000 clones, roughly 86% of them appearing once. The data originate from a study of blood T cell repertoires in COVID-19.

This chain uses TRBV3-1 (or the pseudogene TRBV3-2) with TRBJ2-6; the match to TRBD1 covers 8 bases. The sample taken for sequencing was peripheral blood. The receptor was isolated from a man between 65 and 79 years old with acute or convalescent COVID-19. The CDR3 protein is CASSLQGARGANVLTF. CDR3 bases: TGTGCCAGCAGCCTGCAGGGGGCGCGAGGGGCCAACGTCCTGACTTTC.